The following is a TCR beta chain sequence with its context. Germline V gene lookup returns CDR1 LNHDA and CDR2 SQIVND (reference sequence). The CDR3 extends over 14 amino acids. V gave up 3 bases and J gave up 8 bases, with 13 bases separating them. To make TCR beta libraries, researchers used iRepertoire HTBI primers and Arm-PCR of CDR3 regions. TCRdb called the multiplex PCR reads again in MiXCR, with one record for every CDR3 protein. The sample includes about 540,000 distinct CDR3 sequences, roughly 14% of them seen just once. The data stem from a study of regulatory T cells in long-lasting Graves disease. Described time point: newly diagnosed GD, antithyroid drugs for less than 3 months. The TCR library was made from RNA that had been extracted from PBMCs in TRIzol. These data also featured in a second study, about T cells in Graves' hyperthyroidism and ophthalmopathy. This second study notes: Most expanded thyroid clonotypes above 0.001 recurred in blood.

Sequences were derived from peripheral blood mononuclear cells (PBMCs), sampled at new diagnosis, from a patient treated with antithyroid drugs. This receptor was identified in a man younger than 40 with Graves disease. V gene TRBV19 combines with J gene TRBJ1-4; D uncertain. The chain's CDR3 is CASSISSPAEKLFF. CDR3 coding DNA: TGTGCCAGTAGTATCAGTAGTCCCGCGGAAAAACTGTTTTTT.